These 31 T cell receptor beta chains originate from one sample sequenced in a study of shared clonotypes between healthy human individuals. Method: immunoSEQ multiplex PCR; TCRdb's copy keeps in-frame clones and lacks some. The sample comprises about 1.5 million clones, nearly 99% of which are singletons, and roughly 0.45% rests with the top ten. What was sequenced was naive CD4+ T cells sorted from blood. As for subset: CD45RA+ positively selected. The receptors were gathered from a man aged 30 to 39 in good health.

J is TRBJ2-5 and V is TRBV5-6; D might be TRBD1 or TRBD2, each matching 5 bases. Trimming cost V 3 bases and J 4 bases, with 22 bases left between them. CDR1 is SGHDT, CDR2 YYEEEE, per germline. The CDR3 covers 17 residues. The CDR3 reads CASSSEIGNLGRETQYF. The DNA for the CDR3 is TGTGCCAGCAGCTCTGAAATCGGGAACCTGGGGCGAGAGACCCAGTACTTC.

The gene calls are TRBV5-1 and TRBJ2-3; 12 bases line up with TRBD2. The V segment lost 4 bases and the J segment 6 bases; nucleotides outside the gene matches: 18. Germline CDR1 is SGHRS and CDR2 is YFSETQ. The CDR3 is 19 residues long. For the CDR3, the DNA is TGCGCCAGCAGCAAATTAACTAGCGGGAGGAAGATTTCTGTGGATACGCAGTATTTT. Translation gives CASSKLTSGRKISVDTQYF. Full variable domain (remainder filled in from reference TRBV5-1 and TRBJ2-3): KAGVTQTPRYLIKTRGQQVTLSCSPISGHRSVSWYQQTPGQGLQFLFEYFSETQRNKGNFPGRFSGRQFSNSRSEMNVSTLELGDSALYLCASSKLTSGRKISVDTQYFGPGTRLTVL.

Turning to this clone: The same CDR3 is also encoded by other DNA sequences in this sample. This chain links TRBV7-8 with TRBJ2-2; D is unclear. CDR1 is SGHVS and CDR2 is FQNEAQ in the germline V gene. Deletions cut 0 bases from V and 2 bases from J, with 4 bases between. The CDR3 sequence is 14 residues long. The CDR3, as DNA: TGTGCCAGCAGCTTAGCGGGAAACACCGGGGAGCTGTTTTTT. Amino acids: CASSLAGNTGELFF. Complete variable domain (other parts from reference TRBV7-8 and TRBJ2-2): GAGVSQSPRYKVAKRGQDVALRCDPISGHVSLFWYQQALGQGPEFLTYFQNEAQLDKSGLPSDRFFAERPEGSVSTLKIQRTQQEDSAVYLCASSLAGNTGELFFGEGSRLTVL.

The J gene is TRBJ2-7, the V gene TRBV27, with 9 positions matching TRBD2. Germline V lookup: CDR1 MNHEY, CDR2 SMNVEV (reference sequence). This CDR3 is 16 amino acids long. V was pared by 7 bases and J by 2 bases, with 12 bases of the junction left unmatched. DNA for the CDR3: TGTGCCAGCAAGGTTGTGGGGGCGGGAGGGGCCTACGAGCAGTACTTC. It encodes CASKVVGAGGAYEQYF.

The V and J genes are TRBV2 and TRBJ2-7; D perhaps matches TRBD1 (6 bases). Germline CDR1 SNHLY, CDR2 FYNNEI. V was cut by 8 bases and J by 3 bases, with 11 bases left in between. The CDR3 has 12 residues. This CDR3 is CASCRGRYEQYF. The CDR3 DNA reads TGTGCCAGCTGCAGGGGACGCTACGAGCAGTACTTC.

The chain links TRBV28 to TRBJ1-1; tentatively, D is TRBD1 (5 bases). Germline CDR1 is MDHEN and CDR2 is SYDVKM. Trimming shortened V by 9 bases and J by 3 bases, and 14 bases separated the two germline ends. This CDR3 region has 13 residues. CDR3 in DNA: TGTGCCAGTACTCCCGACAGATACACTGAAGCTTTCTTT. It yields the protein CASTPDRYTEAFF.

As regards this clone: The junction does not match germline at one end; this may be a read error. This sequence joins TRBV18 and TRBJ1-1, with TRBD1 matching 12 bases. CDR3 length: 17 residues. Germline CDR1 KGHSH, CDR2 LQKENI. CDR3 residues: CASSPSPTDLAGTGGWF. The CDR3 DNA follows: TGTGCCAGCTCACCATCCCCGACCGACCTTGCCGGGACAGGGGGCTGGTTT.

The chain carries TRBV9 and TRBJ2-3; 8 nucleotides line up with TRBD1. This CDR3 is 14 amino acids long. The J segment lost 3 bases and the V segment lost 2 bases, leaving 2 bases of the junction unmatched. Germline lookup yields CDR1 SGDLS and CDR2 YYNGEE. CDR3: CASSVQGATDTQYF. Here the CDR3 DNA reads TGTGCCAGCAGCGTGCAGGGGGCAACAGATACGCAGTATTTT.

The rearrangement uses TRBV7-9 and TRBJ2-3; possibly TRBD2 for D (6 bases). Trimming pared 2 bases from V and 1 base from J, leaving 7 bases between. In germline, CDR1 is SEHNR, CDR2 FQNEAQ (reference sequence). The CDR3 runs 14 residues. DNA for the CDR3: TGTGCCAGCAGCTTATCGGGGGGCACAGATACGCAGTATTTT. It is translated as CASSLSGGTDTQYF. Complete variable domain (other parts from reference TRBV7-9 and TRBJ2-3): DTGVSQNPRHKITKRGQNVTFRCDPISEHNRLYWYRQTLGQGPEFLTYFQNEAQLEKSRLLSDRFSAERPKGSFSTLEIQRTEQGDSAMYLCASSLSGGTDTQYFGPGTRLTVL.

The chain recombines TRBV4-2 with TRBJ2-1; maybe TRBD2 (6 bases). Trimming removed 1 base from V and 9 bases from J, with 16 bases in between. Germline CDR1 LGHNA, CDR2 YNFKEQ. CDR3 length: 15 amino acids. Here the CDR3 DNA reads TGTGCCAGCAGCCAAGCGGGACTCGAAGGTCTTGAGCAGTTCTTC. Protein product: CASSQAGLEGLEQFF.

The chain combines TRBV11-2 with TRBJ1-1, with D tentatively TRBD1 (5 bases). Trimming removed 5 bases from V and 6 bases from J, with 13 bases in between. There are 13 residues in the CDR3. Looked up from germline, CDR1 is SGHAT and CDR2 is FQNNGV. This CDR3 reads CASSNRRGPEAFF. The CDR3 DNA reads as TGTGCCAGCAGCAACCGACGGGGCCCTGAAGCTTTCTTT.

The chain recombines TRBV5-4 with TRBJ2-1; D might be TRBD1 or TRBD2, each matching 5 bases. Trimming took off 4 bases at V and 5 bases at J, with 13 bases between the two ends. CDR3 length: 14 residues. Germline V gene data show CDR1 as SGHNT and CDR2 as YYREEE (reference sequence). The DNA of the CDR3 is TGTGCCAGCAGCAGAGACCGGGGCCACAATGAGCAGTTCTTC. Its translation: CASSRDRGHNEQFF.

This sequence joins TRBV29-1 and TRBJ2-3; the D gene is possibly TRBD2 (5 bases). Between the trimmed V and J ends, which lost 4 bases and 5 bases, there was a span of 13 bases. CDR1 is SQVTM and CDR2 is ANQGSEA in the germline V gene. The CDR3 runs 13 residues. The CDR3 sequence: CSVAHRERDTQYF. In nucleotides, the CDR3 is TGCAGCGTTGCACACCGGGAACGAGATACGCAGTATTTT.

This sequence joins TRBV29-1 and TRBJ2-1; TRBD1 agrees at 8 bases. Trimming cost V 7 bases and J 8 bases; bases outside gene matches: 13. Germline V lookup: CDR1 SQVTM, CDR2 ANQGSEA. The CDR3 spans 14 residues. The CDR3 DNA sequence: TGCAGCGCCCTGGGCAGGACAGGGATCTATGAGCAGTTCTTC. Protein product: CSALGRTGIYEQFF.

The chain joins TRBV7-9 to TRBJ2-2; a weak D match, TRBD1 (6 bases). Germline lookup yields CDR1 SEHNR and CDR2 FQNEAQ (reference sequence). Trimming removed 5 bases at V and 6 bases at J, with 16 bases between. The CDR3 spans 15 residues. The CDR3 DNA reads as TGTGCCAGCAGCCAGGGGTCCAGGGCCCCCGGGGAGCTGTTTTTT. Translating it yields CASSQGSRAPGELFF. Together with reference TRBV7-9 and TRBJ2-2, the CDR3 gives the full variable domain: DTGVSQNPRHKITKRGQNVTFRCDPISEHNRLYWYRQTLGQGPEFLTYFQNEAQLEKSRLLSDRFSAERPKGSFSTLEIQRTEQGDSAMYLCASSQGSRAPGELFFGEGSRLTVL.

V and J are TRBV18 and TRBJ2-2, with 7 bases lining up with TRBD2. With V trimmed by 4 bases and J by 0 bases, 5 bases remained unmatched. This CDR3 contains 16 residues. CDR1 and CDR2 (germline): KGHSH, LQKENI. The CDR3 loop reads CASSRTSDPNTGELFF. The DNA for the CDR3 is TGTGCCAGCTCACGTACTAGCGATCCGAACACCGGGGAGCTGTTTTTT.

This chain connects TRBV14 to TRBJ2-5; D is undetermined. V was cut by 5 bases and J by 5 bases, with 6 bases left in between. Germline values: CDR1 SGHDN, CDR2 FVKESK. The CDR3 contains 11 residues. The chain's CDR3 is CASSTAETQYF. CDR3 nucleotide sequence: TGTGCCAGCAGCACCGCCGAGACCCAGTACTTC.

The chain has TRBV5-6 and TRBJ1-5; 8 nucleotides agree with TRBD1. The CDR3 covers 17 residues. Unmatched junction bases numbered 11, after V lost 4 bases and J lost 2 bases. The germline gives CDR1 SGHDT, CDR2 YYEEEE. DNA for the CDR3: TGTGCCAGCAGCAAACGAGGACAGGGTATAGGCAATCAGCCCCAGCATTTT. Translation: CASSKRGQGIGNQPQHF.

The chain's CDR3 is CASSTGTITDTQYF. The CDR3 coding sequence is TGCGCCAGCAGTACTGGGACCATCACAGATACGCAGTATTTT. The genes are TRBV4-1 and TRBJ2-3; D is tentatively TRBD1 or TRBD2 (5 bases each). Trimming took off 6 bases at V and 2 bases at J, with 12 bases between the two ends. The CDR3 covers 14 residues. Looked up from germline, CDR1 is MGHRA and CDR2 is YSYEKL.

This clone occurred a few times. V and J are TRBV6-5 and TRBJ2-7; 10 bases are a match to TRBD2. This CDR3 spans 15 amino acids. Germline loops: CDR1 MNHEY, CDR2 SVGAGI. J was trimmed by 6 bases and V by 6 bases; bases with no gene match: 11. In DNA, the CDR3 is TGTGCCAGCAGGTGGTCTAGCGGGAGTATAGGCGAGCAGTACTTC. Protein sequence: CASRWSSGSIGEQYF.

This chain links TRBV18 with TRBJ2-1; 13 positions match TRBD2. V was pared by 1 base and J by 0 bases, with 6 bases of the junction left unmatched. The CDR3 is made up of 19 amino acids. Germline V gives CDR1 KGHSH, CDR2 LQKENI. The CDR3: CASSPQGTSGKSSYNEQFF. CDR3 sequence (DNA): TGTGCCAGCTCACCACAAGGGACTAGCGGGAAGAGCTCCTACAATGAGCAGTTCTTC.

The chain carries TRBV10-2 and TRBJ2-1; D is perhaps TRBD1 (5 bases). The CDR3 totals 15 residues. The V and J ends lost 2 bases and 3 bases respectively, with 11 bases between them. Germline V CDR1 and CDR2: WSHSY, SAAADI. The CDR3 bases are TGCGCCAGCAGTGAGGTCGCAGGGCTCTACAATGAGCAGTTCTTC. It codes for CASSEVAGLYNEQFF.

This chain connects TRBV18 to TRBJ2-7; D is uncertain. The CDR3 loop spans 14 amino acids. Trimming shortened V by 1 base and J by 3 bases, and 10 bases separated the two germline ends. Germline assignment: CDR1 KGHSH and CDR2 LQKENI. Here the CDR3 reads CASSPRADVYEQYF. DNA for the CDR3: TGTGCCAGCTCACCACGAGCAGACGTCTACGAGCAGTACTTC.

The V and J genes are TRBV18 and TRBJ1-1; D is possibly TRBD1 (5 bases). From germline, CDR1 is KGHSH and CDR2 LQKENI. The length of the CDR3 is 16 residues. Trimming stripped 6 bases from V and 1 base from J, with 18 bases between. CDR3 sequence: CASSQGTGFANTEAFF. The CDR3 bases are TGTGCCAGCTCCCAGGGAACCGGCTTCGCGAACACTGAAGCTTTCTTT. The variable domain in full, with the rest retrieved from reference TRBV18 and TRBJ1-1, is NAGVMQNPRHLVRRRGQEARLRCSPMKGHSHVYWYRQLPEEGLKFMVYLQKENIIDESGMPKERFSAEFPKEGPSILRIQQVVRGDSAAYFCASSQGTGFANTEAFFGQGTRLTVV.

The chain links TRBV10-3 to TRBJ1-2; D call uncertain. V was cut by 4 bases and J by 2 bases, with 14 bases left in between. The germline V gene has CDR1 ENHRY and CDR2 SYGVKD. The CDR3 has 15 residues. CDR3 sequence (DNA): TGTGCCATCAGTGCCTTAGAATATTCCAACTATGGCTACACCTTC. Its translation is CAISALEYSNYGYTF.

V and J are TRBV7-2 and TRBJ2-1, with 11 bases fitting TRBD2. The V and J ends lost 4 bases and 6 bases, in that order; junction bases with no gene match: 5. Per germline, CDR1 SGHTA and CDR2 FQGNSA. CDR3 length: 15 residues. The CDR3 loop reads CASSSRLAGRNEQFF. The CDR3, as DNA: TGTGCCAGCAGCTCTAGACTAGCGGGACGCAATGAGCAGTTCTTC.

This sequence joins TRBV19 and TRBJ1-2; maybe TRBD1 (6 bases). The germline CDR1 and CDR2 sequences are LNHDA and SQIVND (reference sequence). Trimming cost V 8 bases and J 8 bases, with 21 bases left between them. The CDR3 runs to 14 residues. For the CDR3, the DNA is TGTGCCAGTGCCCGCACAGGGTGGGAGGGAGGCTACACCTTC. Amino acid sequence: CASARTGWEGGYTF.

The chain links TRBV5-6 to TRBJ2-7; TRBD1 or TRBD2 may be the D gene (6 bases each). Trimming removed 6 bases at V and 7 bases at J, with 17 bases between. The CDR3 is made up of 13 amino acids. Germline assignment: CDR1 SGHDT and CDR2 YYEEEE. The CDR3 loop reads CASTTARGGEQYF. The CDR3 region has the DNA TGTGCCAGCACCACCGCTAGAGGGGGGGAGCAGTACTTC. The full variable domain, with the rest looked up from reference TRBV5-6 and TRBJ2-7, is DAGVTQSPTHLIKTRGQQVTLRCSPKSGHDTVSWYQQALGQGPQFIFQYYEEEERQRGNFPDRFSGHQFPNYSSELNVNALLLGDSALYLCASTTARGGEQYFGPGTRLTVT.

This chain uses TRBV10-3 with TRBJ2-3; 8 nucleotides match TRBD2. Trimming removed 7 bases from V and 5 bases from J; junction bases left unmatched: 8. The CDR3 contains 14 residues. Per germline, CDR1 ENHRY and CDR2 SYGVKD. The DNA for the CDR3 is TGTGCCATCACCCGGGGGGGGCGTAGAGATACGCAGTATTTT. This gives the protein CAITRGGRRDTQYF.

The rearrangement joins TRBV5-1 to TRBJ1-5; the match to TRBD1 covers 7 bases. V gave up 3 bases and J gave up 2 bases; unmatched junction bases: 2. In germline, CDR1 is SGHRS, CDR2 YFSETQ. The CDR3 sequence is 14 residues long. DNA for the CDR3: TGCGCCAGCAGCTACGGGACAGGCAATCAGCCCCAGCATTTT. The encoded protein is CASSYGTGNQPQHF.

The rearrangement joins TRBV29-1 to TRBJ2-7; a weak D match, TRBD1 (6 bases). Trimming took 7 bases from V and 2 from J, leaving 15 bases between them. CDR3 length: 13 amino acids. The V gene's germline CDR1 is SQVTM and CDR2 ANQGSEA. Here the CDR3 DNA reads TGCAGCGCCATCGCGACAGGTGCCTACGAGCAGTACTTC. Its protein is CSAIATGAYEQYF.